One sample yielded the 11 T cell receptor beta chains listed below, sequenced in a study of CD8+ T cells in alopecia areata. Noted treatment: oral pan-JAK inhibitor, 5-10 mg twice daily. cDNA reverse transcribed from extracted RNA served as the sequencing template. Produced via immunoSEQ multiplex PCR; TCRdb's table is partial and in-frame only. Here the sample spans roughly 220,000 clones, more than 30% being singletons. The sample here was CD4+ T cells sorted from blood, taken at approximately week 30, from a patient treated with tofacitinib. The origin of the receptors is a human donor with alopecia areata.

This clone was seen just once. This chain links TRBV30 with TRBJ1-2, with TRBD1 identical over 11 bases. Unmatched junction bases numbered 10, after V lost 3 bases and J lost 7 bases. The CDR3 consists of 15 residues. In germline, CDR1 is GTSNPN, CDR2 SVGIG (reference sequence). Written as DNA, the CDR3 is TGTGCCTGGAGGGCACCGGGACAGGGGGTCCGTGGCTACACCTTC. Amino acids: CAWRAPGQGVRGYTF.

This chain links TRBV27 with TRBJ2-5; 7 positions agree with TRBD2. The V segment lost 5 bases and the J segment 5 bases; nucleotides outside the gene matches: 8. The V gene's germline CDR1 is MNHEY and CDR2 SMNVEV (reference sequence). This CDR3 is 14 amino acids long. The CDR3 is CASSLAGDAETQYF. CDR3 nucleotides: TGTGCCAGCAGTCTGGCGGGGGATGCGGAGACCCAGTACTTC.

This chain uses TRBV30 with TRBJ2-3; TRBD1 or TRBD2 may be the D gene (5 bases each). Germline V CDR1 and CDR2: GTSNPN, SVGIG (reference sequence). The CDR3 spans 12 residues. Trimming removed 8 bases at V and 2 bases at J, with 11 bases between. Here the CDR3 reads CARGSVTDTQYF. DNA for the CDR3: TGTGCCCGGGGCTCCGTCACAGATACGCAGTATTTT. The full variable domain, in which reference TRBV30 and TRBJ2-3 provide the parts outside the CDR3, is SQTIHQWPATLVQPVGSPLSLECTVEGTSNPNLYWYRQAAGRGLQLLFYSVGIGQISSEVPQNLSASRPQDRQFILSSKKLLLSDSGFYLCARGSVTDTQYFGPGTRLTVL.

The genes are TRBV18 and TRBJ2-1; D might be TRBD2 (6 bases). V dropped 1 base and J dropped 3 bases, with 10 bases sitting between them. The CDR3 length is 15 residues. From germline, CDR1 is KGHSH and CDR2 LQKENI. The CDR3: CASSPRLEGYNEQFF. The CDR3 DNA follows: TGTGCCAGCTCACCACGACTAGAGGGCTACAATGAGCAGTTCTTC.

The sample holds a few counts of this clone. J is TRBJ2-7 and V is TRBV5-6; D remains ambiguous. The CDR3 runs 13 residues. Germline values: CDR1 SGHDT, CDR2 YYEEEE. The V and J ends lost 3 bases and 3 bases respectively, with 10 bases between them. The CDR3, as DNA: TGTGCCAGCAGCTACCCCGACCTCTACGAGCAGTACTTC. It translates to CASSYPDLYEQYF. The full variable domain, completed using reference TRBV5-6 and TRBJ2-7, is DAGVTQSPTHLIKTRGQQVTLRCSPKSGHDTVSWYQQALGQGPQFIFQYYEEEERQRGNFPDRFSGHQFPNYSSELNVNALLLGDSALYLCASSYPDLYEQYFGPGTRLTVT.

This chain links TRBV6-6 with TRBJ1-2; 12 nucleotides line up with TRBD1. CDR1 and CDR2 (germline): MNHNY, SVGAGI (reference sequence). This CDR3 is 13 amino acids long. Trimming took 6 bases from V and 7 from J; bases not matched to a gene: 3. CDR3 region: CASRPGQGAGYTF. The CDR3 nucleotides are TGTGCCAGCAGACCGGGACAGGGGGCTGGCTACACCTTC.

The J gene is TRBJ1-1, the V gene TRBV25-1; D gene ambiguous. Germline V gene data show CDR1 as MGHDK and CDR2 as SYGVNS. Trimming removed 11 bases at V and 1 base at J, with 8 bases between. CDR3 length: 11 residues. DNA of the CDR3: TGTGCCGTCCAATCGAACACTGAAGCTTTCTTT. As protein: CAVQSNTEAFF. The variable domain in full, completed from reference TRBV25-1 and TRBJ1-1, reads EADIYQTPRYLVIGTGKKITLECSQTMGHDKMYWYQQDPGMELHLIHYSYGVNSTEKGDLSSESTVSRIRTEHFPLTLESARPSHTSQYLCAVQSNTEAFFGQGTRLTVV.

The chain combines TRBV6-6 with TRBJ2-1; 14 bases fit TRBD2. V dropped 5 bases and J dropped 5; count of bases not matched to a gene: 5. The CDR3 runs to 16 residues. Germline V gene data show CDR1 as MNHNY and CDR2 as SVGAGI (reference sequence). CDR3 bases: TGTGCCAGCAGTCGGACTAGCGGGAGGAGAAACAATGAGCAGTTCTTC. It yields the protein CASSRTSGRRNNEQFF.

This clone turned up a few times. CDR3 DNA: TGTGCCAGCAGCCAGGGGGGTCCCACTGGGGCCAACGTCCTGACTTTC. It codes for CASSQGGPTGANVLTF. This chain connects TRBV7-3 to TRBJ2-6, with a tentative D call TRBD1 (7 bases). CDR1 is SGHTA, CDR2 FQGTGA, per germline. The CDR3 runs 16 residues. Trimming removed 5 bases from V and 2 bases from J, with 13 bases in between.

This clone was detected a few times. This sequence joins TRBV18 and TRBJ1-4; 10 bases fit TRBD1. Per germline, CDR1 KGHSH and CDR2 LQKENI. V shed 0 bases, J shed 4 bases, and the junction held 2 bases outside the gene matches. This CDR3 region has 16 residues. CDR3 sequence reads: CASSPPRTGGNEKLFF. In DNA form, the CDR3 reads TGTGCCAGCTCACCACCCCGGACAGGGGGTAATGAAAAACTGTTTTTT.

CDR3 nucleotides: TGCAGCGTGGGGGGGATTCTAGCCAAAAACATTCAGTACTTC. This encodes CSVGGILAKNIQYF. The chain is built from TRBV29-1 and TRBJ2-4, with 7 positions matching TRBD2. The CDR3 contains 14 residues. Per the germline V gene, CDR1 is SQVTM and CDR2 is ANQGSEA. With 6 bases clipped from V and 0 bases from J, the junction kept 5 bases outside the gene matches.